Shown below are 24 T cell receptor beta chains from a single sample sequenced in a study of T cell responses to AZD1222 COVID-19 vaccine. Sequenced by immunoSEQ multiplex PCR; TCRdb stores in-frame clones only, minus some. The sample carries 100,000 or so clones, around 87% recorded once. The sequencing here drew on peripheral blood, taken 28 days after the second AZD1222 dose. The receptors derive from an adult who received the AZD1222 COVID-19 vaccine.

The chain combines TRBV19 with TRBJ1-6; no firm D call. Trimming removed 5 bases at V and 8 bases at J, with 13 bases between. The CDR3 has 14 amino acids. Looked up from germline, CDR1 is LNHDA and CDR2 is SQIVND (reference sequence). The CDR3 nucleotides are TGTGCCAGTAGTCCGGTTTTCGGGGATTCACCCCTCCACTTT. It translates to CASSPVFGDSPLHF.

Here the CDR3 reads CASSPGRGEEKLFF. In DNA form, the CDR3 reads TGTGCCAGCAGCCCCGGGAGGGGGGAAGAAAAACTGTTTTTT. The V call is TRBV9, the J call TRBJ1-4; D possibly corresponds to TRBD1 (6 bases). The CDR3 consists of 14 residues. The V and J ends lost 4 bases and 8 bases respectively, with 15 bases between them. Germline CDR1 reads SGDLS; CDR2 reads YYNGEE.

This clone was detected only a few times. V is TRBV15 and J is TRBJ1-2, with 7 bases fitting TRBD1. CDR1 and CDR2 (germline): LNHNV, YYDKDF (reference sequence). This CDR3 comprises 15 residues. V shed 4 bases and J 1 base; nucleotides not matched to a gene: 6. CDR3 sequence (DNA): TGTGCCACCAGCAAACCGGGACAGTTTAACTATGGCTACACCTTC. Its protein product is CATSKPGQFNYGYTF.

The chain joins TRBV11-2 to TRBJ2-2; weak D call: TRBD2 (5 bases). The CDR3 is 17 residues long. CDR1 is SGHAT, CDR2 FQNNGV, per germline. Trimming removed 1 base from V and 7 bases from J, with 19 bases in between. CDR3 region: CASSLGGLKRGSGELFF. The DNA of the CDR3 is TGTGCCAGCAGCTTAGGGGGTTTAAAGCGTGGGAGCGGGGAGCTGTTTTTT.

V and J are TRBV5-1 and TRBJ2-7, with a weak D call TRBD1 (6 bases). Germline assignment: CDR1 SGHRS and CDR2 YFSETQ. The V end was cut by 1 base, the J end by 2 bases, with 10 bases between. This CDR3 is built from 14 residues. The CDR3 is CASSLRQEAYEQYF. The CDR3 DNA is TGCGCCAGCAGCTTGCGACAGGAAGCCTACGAGCAGTACTTC.

CDR3 in amino acids: CASSTGTVNQPQHF. In nucleotides, the CDR3 is TGTGCCAGTAGTACTGGGACAGTTAATCAGCCCCAGCATTTT. The chain recombines TRBV19 with TRBJ1-5; 7 nucleotides match TRBD1. Germline V gives CDR1 LNHDA, CDR2 SQIVND (reference sequence). CDR3 size: 14 residues. J was trimmed by 4 bases and V by 4 bases; bases with no gene match: 4.

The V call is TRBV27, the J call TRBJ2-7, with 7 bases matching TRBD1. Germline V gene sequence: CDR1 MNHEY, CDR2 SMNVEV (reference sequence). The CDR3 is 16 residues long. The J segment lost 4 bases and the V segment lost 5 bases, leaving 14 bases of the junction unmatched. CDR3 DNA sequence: TGTGCCAGCAGTCCCATGTCGGGACAGACCTTTTACGAGCAGTACTTC. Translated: CASSPMSGQTFYEQYF.

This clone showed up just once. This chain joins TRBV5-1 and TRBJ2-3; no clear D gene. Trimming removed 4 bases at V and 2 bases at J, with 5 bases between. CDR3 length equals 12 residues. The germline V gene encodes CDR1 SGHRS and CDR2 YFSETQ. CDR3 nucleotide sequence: TGCGCCAGCAGCCCTACCACAGATACGCAGTATTTT. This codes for CASSPTTDTQYF.

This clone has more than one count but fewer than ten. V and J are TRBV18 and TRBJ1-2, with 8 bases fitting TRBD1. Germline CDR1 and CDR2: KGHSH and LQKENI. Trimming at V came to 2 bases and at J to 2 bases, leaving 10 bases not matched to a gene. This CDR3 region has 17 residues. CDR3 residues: CASSPISRQGTNYGYTF. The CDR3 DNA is TGTGCCAGCTCACCAATTTCGAGACAGGGGACAAACTATGGCTACACCTTC. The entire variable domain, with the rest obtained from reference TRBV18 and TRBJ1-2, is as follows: NAGVMQNPRHLVRRRGQEARLRCSPMKGHSHVYWYRQLPEEGLKFMVYLQKENIIDESGMPKERFSAEFPKEGPSILRIQQVVRGDSAAYFCASSPISRQGTNYGYTFGSGTRLTVV.

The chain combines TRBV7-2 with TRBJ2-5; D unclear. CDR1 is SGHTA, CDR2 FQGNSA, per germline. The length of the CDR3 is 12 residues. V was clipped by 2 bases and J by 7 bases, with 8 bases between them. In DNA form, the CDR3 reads TGTGCCAGCAGCTTACGGGCCCTGACCCAGTACTTC. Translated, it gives CASSLRALTQYF.

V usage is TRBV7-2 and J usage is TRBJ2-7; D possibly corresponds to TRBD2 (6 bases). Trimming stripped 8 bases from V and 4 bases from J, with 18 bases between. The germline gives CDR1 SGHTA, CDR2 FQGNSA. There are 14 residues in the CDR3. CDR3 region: CASFLGEENYEQYF. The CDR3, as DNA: TGTGCCAGCTTCCTGGGGGAGGAAAATTACGAGCAGTACTTC.

The CDR3 here is CASSQSPIWRRRETQYF. The CDR3 DNA sequence: TGTGCCAGCAGCCAGAGCCCTATATGGCGGAGGAGGGAGACCCAGTACTTC. The chain couples TRBV3-1 (or the pseudogene TRBV3-2) to TRBJ2-5, with D possibly TRBD2 on 5 matching bases. There are 17 residues in the CDR3. Between the trimmed V and J ends, which lost 3 bases and 5 bases, there was a span of 22 bases. In germline, CDR1 is LGHDT, CDR2 YNNKEL (reference sequence).

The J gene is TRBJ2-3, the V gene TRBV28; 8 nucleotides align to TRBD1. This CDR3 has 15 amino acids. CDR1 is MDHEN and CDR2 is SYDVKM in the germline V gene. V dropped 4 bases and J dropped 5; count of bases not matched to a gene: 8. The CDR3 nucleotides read TGTGCCAGCAGTTACCTGGACAGGGAGATAGATACGCAGTATTTT. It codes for CASSYLDREIDTQYF.

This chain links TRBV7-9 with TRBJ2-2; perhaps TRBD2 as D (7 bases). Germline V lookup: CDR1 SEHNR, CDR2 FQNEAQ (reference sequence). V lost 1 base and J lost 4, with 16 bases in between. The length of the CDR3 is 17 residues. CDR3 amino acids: CASSLVGRGPRTGELFF. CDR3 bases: TGTGCCAGCAGCTTAGTGGGGCGGGGGCCGCGCACCGGGGAGCTGTTTTTT.

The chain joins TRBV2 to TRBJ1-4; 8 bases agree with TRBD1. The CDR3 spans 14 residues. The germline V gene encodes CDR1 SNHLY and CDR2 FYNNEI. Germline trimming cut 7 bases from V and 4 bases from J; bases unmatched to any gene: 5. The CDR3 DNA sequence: TGTGCCAGCAAACCGGACAGGGTTAATGAAAAACTGTTTTTT. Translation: CASKPDRVNEKLFF.

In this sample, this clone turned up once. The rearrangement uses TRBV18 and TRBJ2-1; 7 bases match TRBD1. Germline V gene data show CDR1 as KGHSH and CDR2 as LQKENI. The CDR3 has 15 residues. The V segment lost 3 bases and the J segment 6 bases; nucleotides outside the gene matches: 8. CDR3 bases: TGTGCCAGCTCACCCCCGGACAGGTACTCCAATGAGCAGTTCTTC. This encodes CASSPPDRYSNEQFF.

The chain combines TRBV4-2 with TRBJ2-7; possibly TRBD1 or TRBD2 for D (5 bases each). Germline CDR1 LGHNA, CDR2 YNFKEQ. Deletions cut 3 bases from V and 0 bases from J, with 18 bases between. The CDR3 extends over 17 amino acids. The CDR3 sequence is CASSHQSPGRDSYEQYF. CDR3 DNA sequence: TGTGCCAGCAGCCACCAGTCTCCGGGACGAGACTCCTACGAGCAGTACTTC.

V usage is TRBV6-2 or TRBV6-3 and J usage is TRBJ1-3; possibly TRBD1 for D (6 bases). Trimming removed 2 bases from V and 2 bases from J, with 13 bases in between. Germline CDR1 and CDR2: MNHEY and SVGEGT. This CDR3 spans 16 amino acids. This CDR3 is CASSYHRGGTGNTIYF. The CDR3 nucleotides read TGTGCCAGCAGTTACCATAGAGGGGGAACTGGAAACACCATATATTTT.

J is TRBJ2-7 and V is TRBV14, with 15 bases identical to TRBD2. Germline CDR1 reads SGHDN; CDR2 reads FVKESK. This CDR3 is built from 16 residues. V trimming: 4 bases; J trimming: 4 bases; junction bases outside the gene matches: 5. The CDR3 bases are TGTGCCAGCAGCCCTTATGGGACTAGCGGGAGGTACGAGCAGTACTTC. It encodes CASSPYGTSGRYEQYF. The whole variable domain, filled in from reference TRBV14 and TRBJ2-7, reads EAGVTQFPSHSVIEKGQTVTLRCDPISGHDNLYWYRRVMGKEIKFLLHFVKESKQDESGMPNNRFLAERTGGTYSTLKVQPAELEDSGVYFCASSPYGTSGRYEQYFGPGTRLTVT.

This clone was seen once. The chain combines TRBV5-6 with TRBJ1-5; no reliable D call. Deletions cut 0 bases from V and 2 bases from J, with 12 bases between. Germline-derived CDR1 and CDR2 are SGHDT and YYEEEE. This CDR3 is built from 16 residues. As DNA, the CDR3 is TGTGCCAGCAGCTTGGGTGGCGGACCACGCAATCAGCCCCAGCATTTT. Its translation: CASSLGGGPRNQPQHF.

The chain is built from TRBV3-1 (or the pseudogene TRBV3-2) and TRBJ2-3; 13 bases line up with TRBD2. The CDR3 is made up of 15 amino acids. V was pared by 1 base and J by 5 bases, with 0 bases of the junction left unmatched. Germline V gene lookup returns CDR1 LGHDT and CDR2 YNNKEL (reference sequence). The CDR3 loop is CASSQGTSGGDTQYF. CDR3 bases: TGTGCCAGCAGCCAAGGGACTAGCGGGGGAGATACGCAGTATTTT.

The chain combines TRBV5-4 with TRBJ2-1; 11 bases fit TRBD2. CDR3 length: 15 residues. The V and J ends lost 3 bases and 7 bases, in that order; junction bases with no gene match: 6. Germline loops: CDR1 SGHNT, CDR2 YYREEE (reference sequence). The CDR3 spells CASSSVAGGRNEQFF. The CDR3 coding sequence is TGTGCCAGCAGCTCGGTAGCGGGGGGGAGGAATGAGCAGTTCTTC.

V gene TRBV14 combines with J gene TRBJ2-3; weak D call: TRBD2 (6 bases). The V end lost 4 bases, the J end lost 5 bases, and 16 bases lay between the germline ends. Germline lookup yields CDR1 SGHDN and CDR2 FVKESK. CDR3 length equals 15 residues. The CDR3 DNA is TGTGCCAGCAGCCTCGGGACTCCTCCTGAAGATACGCAGTATTTT. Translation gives CASSLGTPPEDTQYF.

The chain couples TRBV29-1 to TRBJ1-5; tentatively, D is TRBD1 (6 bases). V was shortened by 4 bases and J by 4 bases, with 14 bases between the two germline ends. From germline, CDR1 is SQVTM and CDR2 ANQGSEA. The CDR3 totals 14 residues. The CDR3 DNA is TGCAGCGTTGCGTCGGACAGATCTAATCAGCCCCAGCATTTT. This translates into CSVASDRSNQPQHF.